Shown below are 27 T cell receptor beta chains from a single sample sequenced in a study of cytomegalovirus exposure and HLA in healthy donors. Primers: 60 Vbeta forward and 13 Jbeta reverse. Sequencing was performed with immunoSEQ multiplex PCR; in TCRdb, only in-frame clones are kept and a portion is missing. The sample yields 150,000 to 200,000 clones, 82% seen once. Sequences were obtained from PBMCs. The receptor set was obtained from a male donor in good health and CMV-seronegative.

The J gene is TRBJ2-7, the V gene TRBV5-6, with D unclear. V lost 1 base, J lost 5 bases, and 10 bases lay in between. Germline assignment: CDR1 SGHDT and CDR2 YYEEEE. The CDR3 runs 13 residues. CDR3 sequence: CASSLSGSDEQYF. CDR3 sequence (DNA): TGTGCCAGCAGCTTGTCCGGGTCCGACGAGCAGTACTTC.

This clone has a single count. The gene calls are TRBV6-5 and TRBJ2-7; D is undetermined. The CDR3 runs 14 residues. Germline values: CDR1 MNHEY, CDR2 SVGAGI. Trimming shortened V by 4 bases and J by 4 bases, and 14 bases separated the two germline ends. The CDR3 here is CASSLLAGEYEQYF. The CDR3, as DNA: TGTGCCAGCAGTTTGTTGGCAGGCGAATACGAGCAGTACTTC.

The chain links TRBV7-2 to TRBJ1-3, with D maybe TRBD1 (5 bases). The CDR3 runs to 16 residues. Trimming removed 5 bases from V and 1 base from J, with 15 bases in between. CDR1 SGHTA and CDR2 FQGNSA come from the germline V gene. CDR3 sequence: CASSQTVRGSGNTIYF. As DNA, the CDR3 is TGTGCCAGCAGCCAAACAGTAAGGGGATCTGGAAACACCATATATTTT.

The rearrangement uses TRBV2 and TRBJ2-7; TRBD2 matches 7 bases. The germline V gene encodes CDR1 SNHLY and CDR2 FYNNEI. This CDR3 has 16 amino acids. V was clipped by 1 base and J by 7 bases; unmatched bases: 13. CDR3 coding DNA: TGTGCCAGCAGTGAAGATTGGGACGGGGGGAAAATTGAGCAGTACTTC. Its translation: CASSEDWDGGKIEQYF.

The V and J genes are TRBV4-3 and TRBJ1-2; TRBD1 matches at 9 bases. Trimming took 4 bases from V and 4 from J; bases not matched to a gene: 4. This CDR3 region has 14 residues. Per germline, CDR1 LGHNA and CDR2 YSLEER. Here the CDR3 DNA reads TGCGCCAGCAGCCCAGGACAGGGGAGCTATGGCTACACCTTC. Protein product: CASSPGQGSYGYTF.

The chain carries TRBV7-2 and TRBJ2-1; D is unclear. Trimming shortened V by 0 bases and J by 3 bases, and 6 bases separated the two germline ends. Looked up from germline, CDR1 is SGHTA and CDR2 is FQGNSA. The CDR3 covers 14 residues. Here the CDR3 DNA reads TGTGCCAGCAGCTTAGCCCACATCTACAATGAGCAGTTCTTC. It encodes CASSLAHIYNEQFF.

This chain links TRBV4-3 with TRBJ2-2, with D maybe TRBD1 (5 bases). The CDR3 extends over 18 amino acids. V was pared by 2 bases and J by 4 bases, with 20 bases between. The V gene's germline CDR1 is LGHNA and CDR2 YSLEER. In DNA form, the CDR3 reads TGCGCCAGCAGCCAAAAAACCCCCTCCTGGGGCGGCACCGGGGAGCTGTTTTTT. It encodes CASSQKTPSWGGTGELFF.

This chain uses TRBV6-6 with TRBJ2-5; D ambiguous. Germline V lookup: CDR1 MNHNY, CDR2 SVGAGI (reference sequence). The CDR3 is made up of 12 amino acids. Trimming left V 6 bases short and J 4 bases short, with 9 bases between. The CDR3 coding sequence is TGTGCCAGCAGCCCCCCCAGAGAGACCCAGTACTTC. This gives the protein CASSPPRETQYF.

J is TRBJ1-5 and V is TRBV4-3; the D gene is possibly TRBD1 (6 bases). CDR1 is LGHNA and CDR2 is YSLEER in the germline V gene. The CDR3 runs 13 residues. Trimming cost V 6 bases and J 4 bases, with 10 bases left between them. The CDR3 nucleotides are TGCGCCAGCAGTCAGGACAGAAATCAGCCCCAGCATTTT. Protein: CASSQDRNQPQHF.

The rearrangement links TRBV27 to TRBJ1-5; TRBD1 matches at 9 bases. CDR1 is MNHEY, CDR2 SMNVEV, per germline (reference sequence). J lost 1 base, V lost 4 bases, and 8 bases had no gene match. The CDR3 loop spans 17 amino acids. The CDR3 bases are TGTGCCAGCAGTTCCAACTACGGACAGGGGAGCAATCAGCCCCAGCATTTT. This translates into CASSSNYGQGSNQPQHF.

The CDR3 is CASSPSSGGYEQYF. In DNA, the CDR3 is TGTGCCAGCAGTCCCTCATCTGGGGGGTACGAGCAGTACTTC. The chain joins TRBV6-5 to TRBJ2-5, with D possibly matching TRBD2 (6 bases). The DNA end is a closer match to TRBJ2-7, so the J assignment may be wrong. The V gene's germline CDR1 is MNHEY and CDR2 SVGAGI. The length of the CDR3 is 14 residues.

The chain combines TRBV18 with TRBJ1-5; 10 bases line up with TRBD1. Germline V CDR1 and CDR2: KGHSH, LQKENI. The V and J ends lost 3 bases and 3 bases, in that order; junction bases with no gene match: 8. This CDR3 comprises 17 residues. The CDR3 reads CASSPRPGQGDNQPQHF. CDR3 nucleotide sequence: TGTGCCAGCTCACCCAGGCCCGGACAGGGGGACAATCAGCCCCAGCATTTT.

CDR3 protein: CASSEEENTEAFF. The CDR3 bases are TGCGCCAGCAGTGAGGAAGAGAACACTGAAGCTTTCTTT. The chain combines TRBV5-1 with TRBJ1-1; unclear D gene. Germline CDR1 SGHRS, CDR2 YFSETQ. The CDR3 is made up of 13 amino acids. Trimming removed 5 bases at V and 1 base at J, with 9 bases between.

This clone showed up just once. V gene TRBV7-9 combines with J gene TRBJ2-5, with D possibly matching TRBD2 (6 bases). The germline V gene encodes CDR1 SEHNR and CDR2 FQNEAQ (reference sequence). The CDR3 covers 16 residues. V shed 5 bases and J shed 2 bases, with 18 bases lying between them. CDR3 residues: CASSPGRGLRQETQYF. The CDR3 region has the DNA TGTGCCAGCAGCCCCGGGAGAGGTCTTCGACAAGAGACCCAGTACTTC.

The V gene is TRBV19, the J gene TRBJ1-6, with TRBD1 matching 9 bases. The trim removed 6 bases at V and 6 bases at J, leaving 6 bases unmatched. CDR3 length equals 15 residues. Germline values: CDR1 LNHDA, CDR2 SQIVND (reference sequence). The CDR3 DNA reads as TGTGCCAGTAGGACGCGACAGGGGGGTAATTCACCCCTCCACTTT. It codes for CASRTRQGGNSPLHF.

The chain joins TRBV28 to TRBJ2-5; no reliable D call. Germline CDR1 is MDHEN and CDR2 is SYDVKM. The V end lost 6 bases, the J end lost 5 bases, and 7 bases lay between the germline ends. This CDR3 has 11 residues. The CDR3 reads CASSIRETQYF. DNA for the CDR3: TGTGCCAGCAGCATACGGGAGACCCAGTACTTC.

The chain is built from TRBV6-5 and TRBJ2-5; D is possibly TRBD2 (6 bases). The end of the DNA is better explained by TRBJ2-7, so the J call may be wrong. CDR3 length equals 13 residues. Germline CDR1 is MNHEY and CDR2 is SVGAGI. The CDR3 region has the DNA TGTGCCAGCAGCGGAGGGTCCTTCTACGAGCAGTACTTC. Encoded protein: CASSGGSFYEQYF.

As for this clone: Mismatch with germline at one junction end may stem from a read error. Here the CDR3 reads CASSVDLGSGVLLF. The CDR3 DNA is TGTGCCAGCAGCGTAGACTTGGGGAGCGGGGTCCTTCTCTTC. The V gene is TRBV9, the J gene TRBJ2-1; 7 bases fit TRBD2. CDR3 length: 14 amino acids. Germline V gene sequence: CDR1 SGDLS, CDR2 YYNGEE.

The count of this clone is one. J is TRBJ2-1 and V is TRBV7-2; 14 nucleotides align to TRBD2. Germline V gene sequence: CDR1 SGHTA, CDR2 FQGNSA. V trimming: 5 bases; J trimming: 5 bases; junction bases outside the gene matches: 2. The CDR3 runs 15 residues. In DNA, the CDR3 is TGTGCCAGCAGCCGGACTAGCGGGAGGCACAATGAGCAGTTCTTC. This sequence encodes CASSRTSGRHNEQFF.

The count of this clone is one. CDR3 protein: CASRQGDWPLHF. CDR3 DNA sequence: TGTGCCAGCAGGCAAGGGGACTGGCCCCTCCACTTT. J is TRBJ1-6 and V is TRBV6-5, with D maybe TRBD1 (5 bases). This CDR3 is built from 12 residues. V was clipped by 6 bases and J by 13 bases, with 13 bases between them. Germline assignment: CDR1 MNHEY and CDR2 SVGAGI.

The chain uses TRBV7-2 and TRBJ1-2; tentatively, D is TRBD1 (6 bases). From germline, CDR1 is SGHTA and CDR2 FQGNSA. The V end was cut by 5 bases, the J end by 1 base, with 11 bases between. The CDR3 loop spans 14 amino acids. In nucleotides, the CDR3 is TGTGCCAGCAGCCTCTCACAGGGTAACTATGGCTACACCTTC. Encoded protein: CASSLSQGNYGYTF.

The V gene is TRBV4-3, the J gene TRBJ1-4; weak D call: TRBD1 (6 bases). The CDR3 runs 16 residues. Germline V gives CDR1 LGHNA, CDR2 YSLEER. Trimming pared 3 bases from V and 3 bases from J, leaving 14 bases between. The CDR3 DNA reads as TGCGCCAGCAGCCAGGACACGACAGGACCTAATGAAAAACTGTTTTTT. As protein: CASSQDTTGPNEKLFF.

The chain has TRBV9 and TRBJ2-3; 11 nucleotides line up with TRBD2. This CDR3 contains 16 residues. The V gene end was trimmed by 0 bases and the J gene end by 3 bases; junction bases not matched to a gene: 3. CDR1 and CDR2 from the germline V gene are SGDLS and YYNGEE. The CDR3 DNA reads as TGTGCCAGCAGCGTAGCTAGCGGGAGGTCGACAGATACGCAGTATTTT. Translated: CASSVASGRSTDTQYF.

The CDR3 nucleotides read TGTGCCAGCAGCAAAGGGGTCGGCTACACCTTC. It specifies CASSKGVGYTF. The rearrangement links TRBV7-9 to TRBJ1-2; D possibly corresponds to TRBD1 (5 bases). The length of the CDR3 is 11 residues. V gave up 5 bases and J gave up 8 bases, with 9 bases separating them. The V gene's germline CDR1 is SEHNR and CDR2 FQNEAQ (reference sequence).

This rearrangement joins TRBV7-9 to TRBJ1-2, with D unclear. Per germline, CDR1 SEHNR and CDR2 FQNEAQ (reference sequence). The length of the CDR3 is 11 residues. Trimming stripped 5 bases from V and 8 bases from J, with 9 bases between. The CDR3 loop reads CASSPGLGYTF. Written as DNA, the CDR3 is TGTGCCAGCAGCCCGGGGTTAGGCTACACCTTC. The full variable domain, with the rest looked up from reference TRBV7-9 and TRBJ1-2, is DTGVSQNPRHKITKRGQNVTFRCDPISEHNRLYWYRQTLGQGPEFLTYFQNEAQLEKSRLLSDRFSAERPKGSFSTLEIQRTEQGDSAMYLCASSPGLGYTFGSGTRLTVV.

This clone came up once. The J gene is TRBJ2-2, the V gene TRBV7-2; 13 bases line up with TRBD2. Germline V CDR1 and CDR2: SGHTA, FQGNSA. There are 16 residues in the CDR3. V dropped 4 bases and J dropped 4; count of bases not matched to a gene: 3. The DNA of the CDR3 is TGTGCCAGCAGCTCCACTAGCGGGGGGGTCACCGGGGAGCTGTTTTTT. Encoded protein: CASSSTSGGVTGELFF.

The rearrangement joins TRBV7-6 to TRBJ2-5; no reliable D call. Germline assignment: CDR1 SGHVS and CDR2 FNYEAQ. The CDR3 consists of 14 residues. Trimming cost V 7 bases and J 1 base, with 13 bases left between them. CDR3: CASTSRVTQETQYF. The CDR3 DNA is TGTGCCAGCACTTCCCGGGTCACCCAAGAGACCCAGTACTTC. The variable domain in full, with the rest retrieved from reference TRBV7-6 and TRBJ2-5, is GAGVSQSPRYKVTKRGQDVALRCDPISGHVSLYWYRQALGQGPEFLTYFNYEAQQDKSGLPNDRFSAERPEGSISTLTIQRTEQRDSAMYRCASTSRVTQETQYFGPGTRLLVL.